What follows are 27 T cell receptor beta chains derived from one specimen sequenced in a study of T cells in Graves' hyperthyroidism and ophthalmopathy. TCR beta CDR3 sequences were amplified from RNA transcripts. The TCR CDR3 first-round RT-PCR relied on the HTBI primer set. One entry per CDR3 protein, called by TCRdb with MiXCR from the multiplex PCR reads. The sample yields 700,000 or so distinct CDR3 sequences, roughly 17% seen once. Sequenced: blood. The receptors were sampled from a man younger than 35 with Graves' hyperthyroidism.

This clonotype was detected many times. CDR3: CASSFGTTIYNEQFF. The CDR3 DNA follows: TGTGCCAGCAGTTTTGGGACTACTATTTACAATGAGCAGTTCTTC. The J gene is TRBJ2-1, the V gene TRBV28; 7 bases match TRBD2. CDR3 length: 15 residues. Germline V CDR1 and CDR2: MDHEN, SYDVKM. Trimming at V came to 3 bases and at J to 4 bases, leaving 6 bases not matched to a gene. The variable domain in full, completed from reference TRBV28 and TRBJ2-1, reads DVKVTQSSRYLVKRTGEKVFLECVQDMDHENMFWYRQDPGLGLRLIYFSYDVKMKEKGDIPEGYSVSREKKERFSLILESASTNQTSMYLCASSFGTTIYNEQFFGPGTRLTVL.

CDR3 region: CASSLMGPGNTIYF. The DNA of the CDR3 is TGTGCCAGCAGCTTAATGGGGCCTGGAAACACCATATATTTT. The rearrangement uses TRBV7-3 and TRBJ1-3; maybe TRBD1 (5 bases). Per the germline V gene, CDR1 is SGHTA and CDR2 is FQGTGA. This CDR3 has 14 amino acids. V lost 1 base and J lost 2, with 6 bases in between.

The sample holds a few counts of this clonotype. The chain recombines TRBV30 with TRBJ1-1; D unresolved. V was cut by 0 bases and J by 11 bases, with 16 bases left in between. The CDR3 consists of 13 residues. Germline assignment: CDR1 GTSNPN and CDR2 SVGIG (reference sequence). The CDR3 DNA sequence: TGTGCCTGGAGTGTACCCAGAGCTATATCGGCTTTCTTT. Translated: CAWSVPRAISAFF.

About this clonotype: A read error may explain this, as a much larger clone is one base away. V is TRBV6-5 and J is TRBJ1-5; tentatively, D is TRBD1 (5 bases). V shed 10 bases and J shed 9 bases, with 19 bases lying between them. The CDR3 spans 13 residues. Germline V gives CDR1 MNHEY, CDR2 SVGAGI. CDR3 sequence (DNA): TGTGCCACCAGGTCGTCCTCGGGACTGCCCCAGCATTTT. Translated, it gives CATRSSSGLPQHF.

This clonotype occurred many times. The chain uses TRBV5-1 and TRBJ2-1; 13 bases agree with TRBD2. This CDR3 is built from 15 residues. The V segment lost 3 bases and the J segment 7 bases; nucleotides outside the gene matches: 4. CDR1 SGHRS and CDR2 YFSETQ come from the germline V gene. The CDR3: CASSWTSGSLNEQFF. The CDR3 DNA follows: TGCGCCAGCAGCTGGACTAGCGGGAGTCTGAATGAGCAGTTCTTC. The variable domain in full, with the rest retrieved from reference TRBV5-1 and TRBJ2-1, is KAGVTQTPRYLIKTRGQQVTLSCSPISGHRSVSWYQQTPGQGLQFLFEYFSETQRNKGNFPGRFSGRQFSNSRSEMNVSTLELGDSALYLCASSWTSGSLNEQFFGPGTRLTVL.

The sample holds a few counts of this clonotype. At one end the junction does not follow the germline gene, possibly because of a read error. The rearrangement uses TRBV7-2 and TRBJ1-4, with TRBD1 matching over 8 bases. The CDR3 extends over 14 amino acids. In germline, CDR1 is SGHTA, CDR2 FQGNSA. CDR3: CPSSLDRGGEKLFF. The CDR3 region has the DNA TGTCCCAGCAGCTTAGACAGGGGAGGGGAAAAACTGTTTTTT.

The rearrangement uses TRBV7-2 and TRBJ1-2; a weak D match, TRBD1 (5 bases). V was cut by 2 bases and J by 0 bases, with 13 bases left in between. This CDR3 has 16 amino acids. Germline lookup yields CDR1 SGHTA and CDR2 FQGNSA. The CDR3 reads CASSLSGTRANYGYTF. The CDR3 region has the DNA TGTGCCAGCAGCTTATCCGGGACCCGCGCTAACTATGGCTACACCTTC.

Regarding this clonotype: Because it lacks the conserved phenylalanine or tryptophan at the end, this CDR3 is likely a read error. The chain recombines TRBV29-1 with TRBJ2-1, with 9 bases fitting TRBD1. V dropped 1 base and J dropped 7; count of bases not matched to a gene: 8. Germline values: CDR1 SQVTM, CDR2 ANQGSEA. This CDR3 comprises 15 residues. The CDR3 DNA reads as TGCAGCGTTGAAGGATGGGACAGGGATTGGAATGAGCAGTTCTGC. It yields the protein CSVEGWDRDWNEQFC.

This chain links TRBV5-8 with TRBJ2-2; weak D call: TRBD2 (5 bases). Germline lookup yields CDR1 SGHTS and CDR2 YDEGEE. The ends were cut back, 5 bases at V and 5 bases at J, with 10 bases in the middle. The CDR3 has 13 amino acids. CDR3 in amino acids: CASRKRNTGELFF. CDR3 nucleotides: TGTGCCAGCAGAAAGCGGAATACCGGGGAGCTGTTTTTT.

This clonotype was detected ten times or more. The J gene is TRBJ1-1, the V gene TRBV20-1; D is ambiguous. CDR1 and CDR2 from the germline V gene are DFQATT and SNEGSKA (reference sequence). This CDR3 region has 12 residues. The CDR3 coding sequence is TGCAGCGAAAGGTCGCCTAACACTGAAGCTTTCTTT. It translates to CSERSPNTEAFF.

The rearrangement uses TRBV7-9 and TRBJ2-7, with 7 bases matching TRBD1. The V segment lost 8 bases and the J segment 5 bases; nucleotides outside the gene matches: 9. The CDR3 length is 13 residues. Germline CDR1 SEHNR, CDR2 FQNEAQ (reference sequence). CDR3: CASDRQGYHEQYF. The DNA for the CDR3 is TGTGCCAGCGACCGACAGGGATACCACGAGCAGTACTTC.

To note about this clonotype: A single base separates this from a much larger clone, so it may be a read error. The CDR3 loop is CASNFGDRETDTQYF. The DNA for the CDR3 is TGTGCCAGCAACTTCGGGGACAGGGAGACAGATACGCAGTATTTT. This chain joins TRBV11-2 and TRBJ2-3, with 9 bases lining up with TRBD1. Germline V gene sequence: CDR1 SGHAT, CDR2 FQNNGV. V was clipped by 7 bases and J by 3 bases; unmatched bases: 8. The CDR3 runs 15 residues.

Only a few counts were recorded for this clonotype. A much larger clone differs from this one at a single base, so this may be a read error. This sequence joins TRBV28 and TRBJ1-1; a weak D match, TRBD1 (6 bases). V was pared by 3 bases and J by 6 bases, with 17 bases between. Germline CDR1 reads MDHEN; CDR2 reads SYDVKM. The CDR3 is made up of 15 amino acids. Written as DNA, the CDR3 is TGTGCCAGCAGTTTCCCAGGGGCGGCCGGAGCTGAAGCTTTCTTT. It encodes CASSFPGAAGAEAFF.

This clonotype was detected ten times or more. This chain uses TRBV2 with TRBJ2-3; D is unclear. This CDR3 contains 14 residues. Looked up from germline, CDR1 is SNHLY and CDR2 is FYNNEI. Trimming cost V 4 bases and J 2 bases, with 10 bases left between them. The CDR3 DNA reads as TGTGCCAGCAGTGCTCAGAGGTTCACAGATACGCAGTATTTT. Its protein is CASSAQRFTDTQYF.

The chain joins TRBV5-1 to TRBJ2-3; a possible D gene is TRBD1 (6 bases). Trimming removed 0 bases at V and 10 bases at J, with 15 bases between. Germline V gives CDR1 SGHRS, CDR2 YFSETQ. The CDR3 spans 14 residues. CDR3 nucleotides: TGCGCCAGCAGCTTGGACAGGGCTGTAGAGTCGCAGTATTTT. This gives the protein CASSLDRAVESQYF.

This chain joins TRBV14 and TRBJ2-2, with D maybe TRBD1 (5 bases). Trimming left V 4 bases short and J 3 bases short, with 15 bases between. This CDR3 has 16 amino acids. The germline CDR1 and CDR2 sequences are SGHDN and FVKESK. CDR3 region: CASSPFGASDTGELFF. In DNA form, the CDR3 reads TGTGCCAGCAGCCCCTTTGGGGCTTCGGACACCGGGGAGCTGTTTTTT.

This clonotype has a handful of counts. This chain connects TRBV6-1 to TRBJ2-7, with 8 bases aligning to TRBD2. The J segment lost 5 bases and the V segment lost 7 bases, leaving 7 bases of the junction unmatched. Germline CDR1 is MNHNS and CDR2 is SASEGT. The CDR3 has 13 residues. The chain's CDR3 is CASTVAGTNEQYF. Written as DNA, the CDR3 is TGTGCCAGCACGGTAGCGGGAACCAACGAGCAGTACTTC.

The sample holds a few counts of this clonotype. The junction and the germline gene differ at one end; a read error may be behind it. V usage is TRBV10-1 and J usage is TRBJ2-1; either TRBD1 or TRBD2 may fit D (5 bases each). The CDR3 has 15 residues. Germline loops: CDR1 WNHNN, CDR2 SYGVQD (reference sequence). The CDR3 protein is CASLKAERTYNEQFF. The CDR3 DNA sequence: TGCGCCAGTTTGAAAGCGGAGAGGACATACAATGAACAGTTCTTC.

The DNA for the CDR3 is TGTGCCAGCACCGCCAACCTGGCGGGTGAAGAGACCCAGTACTTC. Amino acids: CASTANLAGEETQYF. The chain uses TRBV25-1 and TRBJ2-5; a possible D gene is TRBD2 (5 bases). The CDR3 totals 15 residues. Germline V gene lookup returns CDR1 MGHDK and CDR2 SYGVNS. V lost 7 bases to trimming and J lost 3 bases, with 18 bases between them. Looking up the rest from reference TRBV25-1 and TRBJ2-5 gives the full variable domain: EADIYQTPRYLVIGTGKKITLECSQTMGHDKMYWYQQDPGMELHLIHYSYGVNSTEKGDLSSESTVSRIRTEHFPLTLESARPSHTSQYLCASTANLAGEETQYFGPGTRLLVL.

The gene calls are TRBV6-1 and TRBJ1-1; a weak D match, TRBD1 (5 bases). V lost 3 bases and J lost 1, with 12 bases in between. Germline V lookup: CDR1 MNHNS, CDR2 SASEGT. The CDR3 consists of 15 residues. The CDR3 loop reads CASSDLGQWNTEAFF. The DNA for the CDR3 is TGTGCCAGCAGTGATTTAGGACAATGGAACACTGAAGCTTTCTTT.

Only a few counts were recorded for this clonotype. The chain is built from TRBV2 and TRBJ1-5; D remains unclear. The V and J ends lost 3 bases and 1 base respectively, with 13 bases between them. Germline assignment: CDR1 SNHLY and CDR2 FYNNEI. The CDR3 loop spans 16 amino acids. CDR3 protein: CASSESSLASNQPQHF. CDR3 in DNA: TGTGCCAGCAGTGAGTCATCCCTTGCAAGCAATCAGCCCCAGCATTTT.

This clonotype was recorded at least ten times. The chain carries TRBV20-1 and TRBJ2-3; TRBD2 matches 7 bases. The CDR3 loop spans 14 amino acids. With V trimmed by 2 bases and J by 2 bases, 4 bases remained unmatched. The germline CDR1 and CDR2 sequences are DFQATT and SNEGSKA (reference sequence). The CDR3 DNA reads TGCAGTGCTAGAAGGGCGGGAGTCACAGATACGCAGTATTTT. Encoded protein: CSARRAGVTDTQYF.

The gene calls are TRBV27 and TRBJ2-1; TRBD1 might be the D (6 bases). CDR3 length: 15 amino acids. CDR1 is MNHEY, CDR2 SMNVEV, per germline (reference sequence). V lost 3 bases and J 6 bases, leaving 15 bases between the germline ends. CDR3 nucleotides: TGTGCCAGCAGTTTGACTACACAGACAGGCAATGAGCAGTTCTTC. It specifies CASSLTTQTGNEQFF.

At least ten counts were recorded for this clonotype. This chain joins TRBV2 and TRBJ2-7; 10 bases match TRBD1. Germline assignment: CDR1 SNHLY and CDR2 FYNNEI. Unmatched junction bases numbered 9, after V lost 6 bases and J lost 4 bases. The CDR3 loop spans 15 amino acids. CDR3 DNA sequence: TGTGCCAGCAGCGAACGGGACAGGGGTAGATACGAGCAGTACTTC. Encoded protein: CASSERDRGRYEQYF.

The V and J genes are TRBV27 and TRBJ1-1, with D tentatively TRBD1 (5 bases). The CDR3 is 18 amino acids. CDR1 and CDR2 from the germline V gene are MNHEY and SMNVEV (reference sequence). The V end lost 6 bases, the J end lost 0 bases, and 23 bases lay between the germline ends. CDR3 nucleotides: TGTGCCAGCAGACCCATCGGGGCAGCCGAAGACTTGAACACTGAAGCTTTCTTT. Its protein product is CASRPIGAAEDLNTEAFF.

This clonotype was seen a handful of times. In nucleotides, the CDR3 is TGTGCCAGCTCACCACTGAGACAGGGGGACTCTGGGGCCAACGTCCTGACTTTC. Amino acid sequence: CASSPLRQGDSGANVLTF. This rearrangement joins TRBV3-1 to TRBJ2-6; 9 nucleotides align to TRBD1. After removal of 8 bases from V and 0 bases from J, the junction contained 11 bases not matched to a gene. The CDR3 loop spans 18 amino acids. Looked up from germline, CDR1 is LGHDT and CDR2 is YNNKEL (reference sequence).

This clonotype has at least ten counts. The CDR3 region has the DNA TGTGCCAGCAGCCTTCTCCCCTCAGATACGCAGTATTTT. Protein product: CASSLLPSDTQYF. The chain combines TRBV7-3 with TRBJ2-3, with D hard to call. Germline V gene sequence: CDR1 SGHTA, CDR2 FQGTGA. There are 13 residues in the CDR3. The ends were cut back, 5 bases at V and 4 bases at J, with 10 bases in the middle.